The 30 T cell receptor beta chains reported below all come from one sample, sequenced in a study of shared clonotypes between healthy human individuals. Measured with immunoSEQ multiplex PCR; TCRdb has only the in-frame clones, and not every one. The sample includes around 690,000 clones, around 90% of them seen just once. The sequencing input was memory CD8+ T cells from PBMCs. Subset noted: CD45RO+ cells pooled with CCR7-negative TemRA cells. The receptor source for this set is a man between 18 and 29 years old in good health. Some clones in this sample may be carry-over from other donors' samples.

V gene TRBV28 combines with J gene TRBJ1-5; no definite D call. The CDR3 is made up of 14 amino acids. V gave up 3 bases and J gave up 3 bases, with 9 bases separating them. Germline assignment: CDR1 MDHEN and CDR2 SYDVKM. CDR3 DNA sequence: TGTGCCAGCAGTTTGAGTCAGGTCAATCAGCCCCAGCATTTT. Its protein product is CASSLSQVNQPQHF.

CDR3 protein: CASSAAYEQYF. Here the CDR3 DNA reads TGTGCCAGCAGTGCGGCCTACGAGCAGTACTTC. The rearrangement links TRBV25-1 to TRBJ2-7; D unresolved. The V gene lost 4 bases and the J gene lost 2 bases, with 3 bases spanning the gap. The CDR3 length is 11 residues. Per the germline V gene, CDR1 is MGHDK and CDR2 is SYGVNS.

The gene calls are TRBV5-6 and TRBJ2-7, with 9 positions matching TRBD2. The V gene end was trimmed by 3 bases and the J gene end by 4 bases; junction bases not matched to a gene: 5. The CDR3 extends over 14 amino acids. Germline V gives CDR1 SGHDT, CDR2 YYEEEE. CDR3 sequence: CASSSIAGVYEQYF. The DNA of the CDR3 is TGTGCCAGCAGCTCGATAGCGGGAGTTTACGAGCAGTACTTC.

The chain employs TRBV27 and TRBJ2-7; perhaps D is TRBD1 or TRBD2 (5 bases each). V lost 1 base, J lost 1 base, and 8 bases lay in between. Germline values: CDR1 MNHEY, CDR2 SMNVEV (reference sequence). The CDR3 length is 14 residues. Here the CDR3 reads CASSLWGNSYEQYF. In nucleotides, the CDR3 is TGTGCCAGCAGTTTATGGGGGAATTCCTACGAGCAGTACTTC.

CDR3 sequence reads: CASSREARLWETDSYEQYF. The DNA of the CDR3 is TGTGCCAGCAGCCGAGAGGCCCGTCTTTGGGAGACCGACTCCTACGAGCAGTACTTC. This sequence joins TRBV4-2 and TRBJ2-7, with a weak D call TRBD2 (5 bases). V dropped 4 bases and J dropped 0 bases, with 25 bases sitting between them. From germline, CDR1 is LGHNA and CDR2 YNFKEQ. The CDR3 runs to 19 residues.

In its sample, this clone was seen once. The rearrangement links TRBV4-2 to TRBJ1-2, with 7 bases identical to TRBD1. Germline CDR1 LGHNA, CDR2 YNFKEQ. This CDR3 has 15 residues. The V segment lost 0 bases and the J segment 6 bases; nucleotides outside the gene matches: 7. In DNA form, the CDR3 reads TGTGCCAGCAGCCAAGAAGCAGGGGGAAGGGATGGCTACACCTTC. The encoded protein is CASSQEAGGRDGYTF.

This sequence joins TRBV29-1 and TRBJ2-7; 9 bases are shared with TRBD2. Per germline, CDR1 SQVTM and CDR2 ANQGSEA. CDR3 length equals 14 residues. Losses at the gene ends were 6 bases for V and 9 bases for J; bases not matched to a gene: 15. The CDR3 reads CSVTGTSTTTGQYF. CDR3 bases: TGCAGCGTGACCGGGACTAGCACAACCACGGGGCAGTACTTC.

This clone was seen once. The genes are TRBV5-5 and TRBJ2-1; possibly TRBD2 for D (6 bases). Trimming took 0 bases from V and 13 from J, leaving 11 bases between them. This CDR3 has 12 amino acids. Germline CDR1 is SGHKS and CDR2 is YYEKEE (reference sequence). The CDR3: CASSLELAEQFF. The CDR3 DNA sequence: TGTGCCAGCAGCTTGGAGTTAGCGGAACAGTTCTTC.

The rearrangement uses TRBV4-3 and TRBJ2-2; D uncertain. V dropped 3 bases and J dropped 3 bases, with 8 bases sitting between them. Per germline, CDR1 LGHNA and CDR2 YSLEER. The CDR3 consists of 14 residues. CDR3 in DNA: TGCGCCAGCAGCCACCGCACGGACACCGGGGAGCTGTTTTTT. Encoded protein: CASSHRTDTGELFF.

This chain uses TRBV30 with TRBJ1-1, with D possibly TRBD1 on 6 matching bases. This CDR3 spans 13 amino acids. Trimming stripped 0 bases from V and 4 bases from J, with 9 bases between. CDR1 and CDR2 from the germline V gene are GTSNPN and SVGIG (reference sequence). The CDR3 spells CAWSVRGGTEAFF. As DNA, the CDR3 is TGTGCCTGGAGTGTACGAGGGGGCACTGAAGCTTTCTTT.

The chain carries TRBV29-1 and TRBJ1-4, with 12 bases matching TRBD1. Losses at the gene ends were 6 bases for V and 7 bases for J; bases not matched to a gene: 12. The CDR3 runs to 16 residues. Germline V lookup: CDR1 SQVTM, CDR2 ANQGSEA. The DNA of the CDR3 is TGCAGCGTACGACCGGGACAGGGGGCTTTAGGTGAAAAACTGTTTTTT. Protein sequence: CSVRPGQGALGEKLFF.

This chain uses TRBV13 with TRBJ2-7; D remains ambiguous. This CDR3 has 15 residues. V shed 0 bases and J shed 5 bases, with 14 bases lying between them. Looked up from germline, CDR1 is PRHDT and CDR2 is FYEKMQ (reference sequence). The chain's CDR3 is CASSLGGLSGNEQYF. The CDR3, as DNA: TGTGCCAGCAGCTTAGGGGGCTTAAGTGGCAACGAGCAGTACTTC.

The rearrangement uses TRBV27 and TRBJ2-2, with 10 nucleotides matching TRBD1. This CDR3 contains 14 residues. After removal of 6 bases from V and 3 bases from J, the junction contained 1 base not matched to a gene. Germline CDR1 MNHEY, CDR2 SMNVEV (reference sequence). The CDR3 is CASRDRGDTGELFF. CDR3 nucleotide sequence: TGTGCCAGCAGGGACAGGGGGGACACCGGGGAGCTGTTTTTT.

In this sample, this clone turned up once. The chain joins TRBV4-1 to TRBJ1-1; D ambiguous. CDR3 length equals 14 residues. Germline CDR1 and CDR2: MGHRA and YSYEKL. V dropped 0 bases and J dropped 4 bases, with 9 bases sitting between them. The CDR3 here is CASSQESGSTEAFF. The CDR3 nucleotides read TGCGCCAGCAGCCAAGAATCGGGCAGCACTGAAGCTTTCTTT.

The chain uses TRBV19 and TRBJ2-7; tentatively, D is TRBD2 (6 bases). The germline gives CDR1 LNHDA, CDR2 SQIVND (reference sequence). With 5 bases removed from V and 4 bases from J, the gap between germline ends came to 12 bases. The CDR3 sequence is 13 residues long. The CDR3 protein is CASSVGTQYEQYF. The DNA for the CDR3 is TGTGCCAGTAGTGTTGGGACTCAGTACGAGCAGTACTTC.

The rearrangement links TRBV27 to TRBJ2-7; D unclear. V lost 4 bases to trimming and J lost 5 bases, with 12 bases between them. The CDR3 contains 13 residues. Per germline, CDR1 MNHEY and CDR2 SMNVEV (reference sequence). CDR3 sequence: CASSSPRLDEQYF. For the CDR3, the DNA is TGTGCCAGCAGTTCTCCAAGGTTGGACGAGCAGTACTTC.

This chain links TRBV5-1 with TRBJ1-1; unclear D gene. From germline, CDR1 is SGHRS and CDR2 YFSETQ. The CDR3 runs to 13 residues. With 4 bases removed from V and 0 bases from J, the gap between germline ends came to 7 bases. The CDR3 loop is CASSPKMNTEAFF. The CDR3 DNA sequence: TGCGCCAGCAGCCCCAAAATGAACACTGAAGCTTTCTTT.

Note on this clone: Other DNA sequences from this sample encode an identical CDR3 as well. The chain has TRBV9 and TRBJ2-2; no reliable D call. V was clipped by 0 bases and J by 1 base, with 7 bases between them. The germline V gene encodes CDR1 SGDLS and CDR2 YYNGEE. This CDR3 is 15 amino acids long. The CDR3 is CASSVVGGNTGELFF. The CDR3 DNA sequence: TGTGCCAGCAGCGTAGTCGGCGGGAACACCGGGGAGCTGTTTTTT.

J is TRBJ1-1 and V is TRBV14; unclear D gene. This CDR3 is built from 12 residues. V was cut by 5 bases and J by 0 bases, with 4 bases left in between. Germline V lookup: CDR1 SGHDN, CDR2 FVKESK. The CDR3 DNA sequence: TGTGCCAGCAGCGCCGTGAACACTGAAGCTTTCTTT. Translated, it gives CASSAVNTEAFF.

On this clone: The identical CDR3 is also encoded by other nucleotide sequences in the sample. The chain joins TRBV25-1 to TRBJ1-2, with a tentative D call TRBD1 (5 bases). From germline, CDR1 is MGHDK and CDR2 SYGVNS. The CDR3 totals 14 residues. Deletions cut 3 bases from V and 0 bases from J, with 8 bases between. The CDR3 loop reads CASSETETNYGYTF. The CDR3 coding sequence is TGTGCCAGCAGTGAGACAGAGACTAACTATGGCTACACCTTC.

This chain joins TRBV25-1 and TRBJ2-1, with a weak D call TRBD2 (7 bases). The CDR3 extends over 17 amino acids. Germline loops: CDR1 MGHDK, CDR2 SYGVNS. Trimming shortened V by 4 bases and J by 0 bases, and 16 bases separated the two germline ends. CDR3 residues: CASSGGGGRFSYNEQFF. Written as DNA, the CDR3 is TGTGCCAGCAGTGGTGGGGGCGGGAGATTCTCCTACAATGAGCAGTTCTTC.

This chain uses TRBV2 with TRBJ2-7; a possible D gene is TRBD2 (5 bases). CDR1 and CDR2 from the germline V gene are SNHLY and FYNNEI. V gave up 6 bases and J gave up 3 bases, with 15 bases separating them. CDR3 length: 14 residues. The CDR3 sequence: CASSGRGINYEQYF. The DNA of the CDR3 is TGTGCCAGCAGCGGCCGGGGTATTAACTACGAGCAGTACTTC.

The gene calls are TRBV4-1 and TRBJ2-3; D tentatively fits TRBD1 or TRBD2 (5 bases each). Germline lookup yields CDR1 MGHRA and CDR2 YSYEKL. The CDR3 spans 19 residues. Trimming took 2 bases from V and 4 from J, leaving 25 bases between them. CDR3 bases: TGCGCCAGCAGCCAAAGGGCAGGAAAAAGGGGCGGGCTTTCAGATACGCAGTATTTT. Translating it yields CASSQRAGKRGGLSDTQYF.

V usage is TRBV28 and J usage is TRBJ1-5; D possibly corresponds to TRBD1 (5 bases). The germline V and J ends were trimmed by 6 bases and 3 bases, with 12 bases remaining between them. This CDR3 comprises 14 residues. Per germline, CDR1 MDHEN and CDR2 SYDVKM. The CDR3 DNA sequence: TGTGCCAGCAGGACAGACAGCTACAATCAGCCCCAGCATTTT. It translates to CASRTDSYNQPQHF.

The chain carries TRBV5-1 and TRBJ2-1; 7 bases match TRBD2. The ends lost 0 bases at V and 4 bases at J; junction bases unmatched: 4. The germline gives CDR1 SGHRS, CDR2 YFSETQ. The CDR3 runs to 15 residues. The CDR3 reads CASSLGRREYNEQFF. CDR3 sequence (DNA): TGCGCCAGCAGCTTGGGACGGCGGGAGTACAATGAGCAGTTCTTC.

This clone has a single count. This chain links TRBV28 with TRBJ2-7; a weak D match, TRBD1 (6 bases). The CDR3 runs to 15 residues. The V gene's germline CDR1 is MDHEN and CDR2 SYDVKM. The V gene lost 6 bases and the J gene lost 2 bases, with 17 bases spanning the gap. CDR3 protein: CASRQVGTNTYEQYF. CDR3 in DNA: TGTGCCAGCAGACAAGTAGGGACAAACACCTACGAGCAGTACTTC.

CDR3 amino acids: CASSVGHEQYF. In DNA, the CDR3 is TGTGCCAGCAGCGTTGGGCACGAGCAGTACTTC. The V and J genes are TRBV9 and TRBJ2-7, with D hard to call. V was cut by 2 bases and J by 5 bases, with 5 bases left in between. This CDR3 has 11 amino acids. Looked up from germline, CDR1 is SGDLS and CDR2 is YYNGEE.

The chain is built from TRBV6-1 and TRBJ2-5, with 8 nucleotides matching TRBD2. The CDR3 has 14 amino acids. Germline V CDR1 and CDR2: MNHNS, SASEGT. V shed 2 bases and J 7 bases; nucleotides not matched to a gene: 6. The CDR3 DNA sequence: TGTGCCAGCAGTGAAAAGCGGGAGATGGGGACCCAGTACTTC. Translation: CASSEKREMGTQYF.

V usage is TRBV29-1 and J usage is TRBJ2-3; D is unresolved. Trimming shortened V by 1 base and J by 1 base, and 9 bases separated the two germline ends. This CDR3 region has 14 residues. Germline loops: CDR1 SQVTM, CDR2 ANQGSEA. This CDR3 is CSVEGLGRTDTQYF. The CDR3 nucleotides are TGCAGCGTTGAAGGGCTAGGGCGCACAGATACGCAGTATTTT.

This clone was seen only once. The rearrangement links TRBV7-9 to TRBJ2-2; TRBD1 aligns across 7 bases. The CDR3 spans 19 residues. Germline assignment: CDR1 SEHNR and CDR2 FQNEAQ (reference sequence). V trimming: 5 bases; J trimming: 0 bases; junction bases outside the gene matches: 15. In DNA form, the CDR3 reads TGTGCCAGCAGCCACCCCATAAGACAGGGCCTTTCGAACACCGGGGAGCTGTTTTTT. This encodes CASSHPIRQGLSNTGELFF.